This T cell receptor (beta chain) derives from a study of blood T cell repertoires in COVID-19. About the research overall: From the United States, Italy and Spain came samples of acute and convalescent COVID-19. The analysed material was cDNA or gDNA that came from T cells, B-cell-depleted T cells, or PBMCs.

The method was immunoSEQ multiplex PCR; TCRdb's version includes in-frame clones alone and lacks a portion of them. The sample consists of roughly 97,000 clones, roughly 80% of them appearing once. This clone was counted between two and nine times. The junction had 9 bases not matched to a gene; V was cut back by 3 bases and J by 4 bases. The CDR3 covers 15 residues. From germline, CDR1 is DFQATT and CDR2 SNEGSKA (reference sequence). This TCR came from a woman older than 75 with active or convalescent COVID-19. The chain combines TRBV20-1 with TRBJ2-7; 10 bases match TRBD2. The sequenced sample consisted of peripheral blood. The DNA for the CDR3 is TGCAGTGCTAGTTTTAGCGGGAGGCTGGGATACGAGCAGTACTTC. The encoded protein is CSASFSGRLGYEQYF.